The clone carrying this T cell receptor beta chain showed up just a few times. Its antigen is as yet unknown. Within the sample, other DNA sequences also encode this same CDR3. This entry is derived from a study of beta chain features in type 1 diabetes. Whole-study results and caveats: In cDNA sequencing, cells with high TCR expression could be over-represented.

Reverse transcribing all isolated RNA meant expressed TCRB transcripts were sequenced. Clones were sequenced by immunoSEQ multiplex PCR, and TCRdb holds only the in-frame ones, with some missing. The table includes about 900,000 clones, about 17% detected once. The single heparinised draw taken from each donor contained around 100 mL of blood on average. Germline CDR1 and CDR2: KGHSH and LQKENI. The CDR3 runs to 14 residues. Trimming cost V 3 bases and J 6 bases; bases outside gene matches: 2. This sequence joins TRBV18 and TRBJ2-1; 10 positions agree with TRBD1. Input material: naive CD4+ T cells from blood. This receptor was obtained from a woman between 18 and 29 years old in good health. CDR3 residues: CASSPRTGGNEQFF. The CDR3 DNA reads as TGTGCCAGCTCACCCCGGACAGGGGGCAATGAGCAGTTCTTC.